This T cell receptor beta chain came from a study of shared clonotypes between healthy human individuals. About the research overall: Each donor's CD4 naive and CD4 memory cells filled three plates apiece, CD8 naive two, and CD8 memory one.

Notes on this clone: Its antigen is not known.

Produced via immunoSEQ multiplex PCR; TCRdb's table is partial and in-frame only. The data contain 650,000 to 800,000 clones, about 92% of them singletons. Study-level results: Non-shared clonotypes had lower generation probabilities than those shared by all four donors.

The CDR3 totals 13 residues. Trimming pared 0 bases from V and 6 bases from J, leaving 7 bases between. Germline V gene data show CDR1 as SGDLS and CDR2 as YYNGEE. The naive CD8 fraction comprised CD45RO-negative cells positively selected for CCR7 and excluded terminally differentiated effector memory CD45RA+ cells. The TCR comes from a man aged 25-45 years in good health. Source material: naive CD8+ T cells sorted from blood. The V and J genes are TRBV9 and TRBJ2-1; D is unresolved. Here the CDR3 reads CASSVDPGNEQFF. CDR3 DNA: TGTGCCAGCAGCGTAGATCCGGGCAATGAGCAGTTCTTC. Full variable domain (outside the CDR3, taken from reference TRBV9 and TRBJ2-1): DSGVTQTPKHLITATGQRVTLRCSPRSGDLSVYWYQQSLDQGLQFLIQYYNGEERAKGNILERFSAQQFPDLHSELNLSSLELGDSALYFCASSVDPGNEQFFGPGTRLTVL.